Listed below are T cell receptor beta chains from one sample, sequenced in a study of response to subunit inactivated influenza vaccine. TCRdb fed the RT-PCR reads into MiXCR, producing one record per CDR3 protein. The sample has hundreds of thousands of distinct CDR3 sequences; less than 25% are singletons. Specimen: PBMCs from blood, collected about 20 months after vaccination. The receptor set was obtained from a man between 50 and 69 years old who received an inactivated influenza vaccine. The CDR3 runs from the conserved cysteine through the conserved F or W. A D gene is named only where the DNA matches it firmly. Size tells how often a clone was seen (once, few, many) or the class of an expanded clone, and some rows leave it out.

clone_size d_call j_call v_call cdr3_nt cdr3_aa
many NA TRBJ1-1 TRBV6-6 TGTGCCAGCAGTTACGGGGGGGGGACTGAAGCTTTCTTT CASSYGGGTEAFF
few TRBD1 TRBJ1-1 TRBV7-3 TGTGCCAGCAGCTTAACGGGAGGACAGGGGCCCTTAGGAGTGGGCGCTTTCTTT CASSLTGGQGPLGVGAFF
NA TRBD1 TRBJ2-1 TRBV20-1 TGCAGTGCCCAGACAGGGGTTGAGCAGTTCTTC CSAQTGVEQFF
NA NA TRBJ2-5 TRBV18 TGTGCCAGCTCACCAGGGACACAACAAGAGACCCAGTACTTC CASSPGTQQETQYF
NA NA TRBJ1-1 TRBV4-3 TGCGCCAGCAGCGAAGGACAGAGGGGGACTGAAGCTTTCTTT CASSEGQRGTEAFF
once NA TRBJ2-6 TRBV14 TGTGCCAGCAGCCCTTATAGGGGGGGGCGCTTCTCTGGGGCCAACGTCCTGACTTTC CASSPYRGGRFSGANVLTF
few TRBD1 TRBJ1-2 TRBV28 TGTGCCAGCAGTTTACGGCAGGGGGCGGCGTACTATGGCTACACCTTC CASSLRQGAAYYGYTF
NA NA TRBJ1-3 TRBV12-3/TRBV12-4 TGTGCCAGCGGGTTTCCCATATATTTT CASGFPIYF
NA TRBD2 TRBJ2-7 TRBV11-2 TGTGCCAGCAGCTCTGGGACTAGCGGATACTACGAGCAGTACTTC CASSSGTSGYYEQYF
NA NA TRBJ1-6 TRBV25-1 TGTGCCAGCAGTCCGGCAGGGACCTCACCCCTCCACTTT CASSPAGTSPLHF
few TRBD1 TRBJ1-1 TRBV25-1 TGTGCCAGCAGTGAAACCCTAAACAGGGGGACTGAAGCTTTCTTT CASSETLNRGTEAFF
few TRBD1 TRBJ1-4 TRBV28 TGTGCCAGCAGCCCAAGGCCGGGACAGGGGAATGAAAAACTGTTTTTT CASSPRPGQGNEKLFF
NA NA TRBJ1-2 TRBV7-9 TGTGCCAGCAGCACGGACACAGAGGTTGGCTACACCTTC CASSTDTEVGYTF